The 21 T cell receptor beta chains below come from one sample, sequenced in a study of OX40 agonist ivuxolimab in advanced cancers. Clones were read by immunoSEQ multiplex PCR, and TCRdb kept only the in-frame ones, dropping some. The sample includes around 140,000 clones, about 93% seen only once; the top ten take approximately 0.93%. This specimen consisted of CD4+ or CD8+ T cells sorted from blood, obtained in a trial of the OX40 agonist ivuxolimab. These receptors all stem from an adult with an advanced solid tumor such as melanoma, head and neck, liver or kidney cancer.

The CDR3 sequence is CASKEWRDSYTF. CDR3 nucleotide sequence: TGTGCCAGCAAAGAATGGCGGGACAGTTACACCTTC. This chain links TRBV6-5 with TRBJ1-2; TRBD1 matches 7 bases. Germline CDR1 is MNHEY and CDR2 is SVGAGI. V shed 7 bases and J 11 bases; nucleotides not matched to a gene: 10. CDR3 length: 12 residues.

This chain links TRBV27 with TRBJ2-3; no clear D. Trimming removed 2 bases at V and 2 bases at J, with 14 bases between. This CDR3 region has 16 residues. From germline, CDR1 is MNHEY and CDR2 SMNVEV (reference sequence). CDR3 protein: CASSLRTPTHTDTQYF. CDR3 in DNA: TGTGCCAGCAGTTTAAGAACCCCAACCCACACAGATACGCAGTATTTT.

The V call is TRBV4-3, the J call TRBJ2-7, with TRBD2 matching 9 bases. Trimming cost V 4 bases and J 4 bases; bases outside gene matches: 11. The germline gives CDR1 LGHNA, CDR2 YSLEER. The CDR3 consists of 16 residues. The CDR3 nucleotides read TGCGCCAGCAGCCCGCGACTAGCGGAAGACATGTACGAGCAGTACTTC. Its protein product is CASSPRLAEDMYEQYF.

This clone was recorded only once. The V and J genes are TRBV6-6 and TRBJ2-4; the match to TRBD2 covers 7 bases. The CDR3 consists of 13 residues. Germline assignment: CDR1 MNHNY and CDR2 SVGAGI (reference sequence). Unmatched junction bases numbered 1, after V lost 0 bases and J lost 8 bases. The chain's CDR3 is CASSYSGGDIQYF. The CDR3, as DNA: TGTGCCAGCAGTTACTCTGGGGGGGACATTCAGTACTTC.

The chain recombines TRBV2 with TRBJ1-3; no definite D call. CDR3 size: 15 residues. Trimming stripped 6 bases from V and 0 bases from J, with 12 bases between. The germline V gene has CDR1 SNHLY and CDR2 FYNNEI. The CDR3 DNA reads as TGTGCCAGCAGGAGGCGCATAGTCTCTGGAAACACCATATATTTT. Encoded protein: CASRRRIVSGNTIYF.

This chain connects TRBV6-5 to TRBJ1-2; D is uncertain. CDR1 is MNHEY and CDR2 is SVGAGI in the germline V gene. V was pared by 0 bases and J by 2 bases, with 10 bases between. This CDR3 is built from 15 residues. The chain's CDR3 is CASSYSPQENYGYTF. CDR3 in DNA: TGTGCCAGCAGTTACTCCCCCCAGGAGAACTATGGCTACACCTTC.

The CDR3 region is CAWATDSYNEQFF. The DNA for the CDR3 is TGTGCCTGGGCGACAGACTCCTACAATGAGCAGTTCTTC. This chain links TRBV30 with TRBJ2-1; tentative D call: TRBD1 (5 bases). V gave up 5 bases and J gave up 0 bases, with 8 bases separating them. In germline, CDR1 is GTSNPN, CDR2 SVGIG (reference sequence). This CDR3 spans 13 amino acids.

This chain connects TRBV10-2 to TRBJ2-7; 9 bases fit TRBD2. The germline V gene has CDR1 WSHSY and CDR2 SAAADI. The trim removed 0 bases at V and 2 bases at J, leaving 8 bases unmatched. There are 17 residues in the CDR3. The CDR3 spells CASSESPLAGEPYEQYF. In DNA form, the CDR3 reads TGCGCCAGCAGTGAGTCCCCCTTAGCGGGAGAACCCTACGAGCAGTACTTC.

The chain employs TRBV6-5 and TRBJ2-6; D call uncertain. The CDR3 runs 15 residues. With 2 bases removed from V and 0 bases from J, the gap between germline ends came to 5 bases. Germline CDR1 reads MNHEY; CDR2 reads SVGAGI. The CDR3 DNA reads TGTGCCAGCAGTTACGTGGGCTCTGGGGCCAACGTCCTGACTTTC. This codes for CASSYVGSGANVLTF.

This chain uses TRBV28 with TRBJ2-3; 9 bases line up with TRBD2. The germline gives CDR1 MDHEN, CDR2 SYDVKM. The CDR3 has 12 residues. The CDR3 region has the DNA TGTACTAGCGGGCCCAGCACAGATACGCAGTATTTT. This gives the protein CTSGPSTDTQYF.

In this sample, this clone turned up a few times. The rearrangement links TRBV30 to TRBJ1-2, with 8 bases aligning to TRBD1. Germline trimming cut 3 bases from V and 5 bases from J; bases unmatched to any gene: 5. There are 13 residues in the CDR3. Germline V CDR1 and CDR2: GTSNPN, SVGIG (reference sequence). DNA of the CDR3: TGTGCCTGGAGCCTGACAGGGGAGTATGGCTACACCTTC. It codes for CAWSLTGEYGYTF.

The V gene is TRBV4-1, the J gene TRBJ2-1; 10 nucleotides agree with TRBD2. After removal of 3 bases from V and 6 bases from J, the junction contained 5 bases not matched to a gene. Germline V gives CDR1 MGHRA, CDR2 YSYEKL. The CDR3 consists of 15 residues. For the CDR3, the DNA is TGCGCCAGCAGCCACGGGACTAGCGATGTCAATGAGCAGTTCTTC. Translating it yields CASSHGTSDVNEQFF.

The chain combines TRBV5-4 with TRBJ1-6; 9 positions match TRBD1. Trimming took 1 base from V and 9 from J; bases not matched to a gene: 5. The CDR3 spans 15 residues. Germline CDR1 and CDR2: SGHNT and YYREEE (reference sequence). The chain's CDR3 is CASSLWDREISPLHF. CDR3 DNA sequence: TGTGCCAGCAGCTTGTGGGACAGGGAGATTTCACCCCTCCACTTT. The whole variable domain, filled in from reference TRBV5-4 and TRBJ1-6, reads ETGVTQSPTHLIKTRGQQVTLRCSSQSGHNTVSWYQQALGQGPQFIFQYYREEENGRGNFPPRFSGLQFPNYSSELNVNALELDDSALYLCASSLWDREISPLHFGNGTRLTVT.

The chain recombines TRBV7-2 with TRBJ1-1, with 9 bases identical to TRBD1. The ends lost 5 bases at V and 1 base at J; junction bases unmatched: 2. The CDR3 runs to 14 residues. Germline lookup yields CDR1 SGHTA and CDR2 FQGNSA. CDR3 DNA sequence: TGTGCCAGCAGCCAGGGACAGGGGAACACTGAAGCTTTCTTT. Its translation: CASSQGQGNTEAFF.

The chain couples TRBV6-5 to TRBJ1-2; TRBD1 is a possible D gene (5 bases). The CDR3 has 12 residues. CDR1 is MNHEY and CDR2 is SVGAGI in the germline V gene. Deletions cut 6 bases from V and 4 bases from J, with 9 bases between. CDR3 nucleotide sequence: TGTGCCAGCAGGGACACTTCCTATGGCTACACCTTC. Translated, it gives CASRDTSYGYTF.

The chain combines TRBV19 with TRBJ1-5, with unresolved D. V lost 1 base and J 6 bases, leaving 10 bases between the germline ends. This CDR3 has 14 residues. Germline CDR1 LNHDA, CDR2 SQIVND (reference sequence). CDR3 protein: CASSIGPHGQPQHF. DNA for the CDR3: TGTGCCAGTAGTATAGGGCCACATGGTCAGCCCCAGCATTTT.

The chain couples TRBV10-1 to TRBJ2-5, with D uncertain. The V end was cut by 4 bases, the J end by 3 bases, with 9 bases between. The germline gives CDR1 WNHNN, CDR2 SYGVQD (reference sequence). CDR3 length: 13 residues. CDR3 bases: TGCGCCAGCAGTGCCCAAATAGAAGAGACCCAGTACTTC. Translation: CASSAQIEETQYF.

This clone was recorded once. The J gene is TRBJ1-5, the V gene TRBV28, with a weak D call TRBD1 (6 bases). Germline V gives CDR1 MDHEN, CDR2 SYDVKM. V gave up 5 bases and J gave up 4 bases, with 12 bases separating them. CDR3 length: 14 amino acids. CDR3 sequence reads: CASSAGAGNQPQHF. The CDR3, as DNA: TGTGCCAGCAGTGCAGGGGCTGGAAATCAGCCCCAGCATTTT. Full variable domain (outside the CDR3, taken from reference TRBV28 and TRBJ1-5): DVKVTQSSRYLVKRTGEKVFLECVQDMDHENMFWYRQDPGLGLRLIYFSYDVKMKEKGDIPEGYSVSREKKERFSLILESASTNQTSMYLCASSAGAGNQPQHFGDGTRLSIL.

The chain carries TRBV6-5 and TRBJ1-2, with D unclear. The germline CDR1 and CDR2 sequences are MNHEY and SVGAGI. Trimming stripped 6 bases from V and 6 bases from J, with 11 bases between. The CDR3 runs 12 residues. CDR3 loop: CASRDVPHGYTF. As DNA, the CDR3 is TGTGCCAGCAGGGATGTTCCTCATGGCTACACCTTC.

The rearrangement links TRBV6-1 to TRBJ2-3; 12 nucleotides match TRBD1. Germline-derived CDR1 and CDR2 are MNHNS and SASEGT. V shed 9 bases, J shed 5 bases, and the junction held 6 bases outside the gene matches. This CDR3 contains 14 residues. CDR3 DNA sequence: TGTGCCAGAGGGACAGGGGGCCTTGGAGATACGCAGTATTTT. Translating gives CARGTGGLGDTQYF.

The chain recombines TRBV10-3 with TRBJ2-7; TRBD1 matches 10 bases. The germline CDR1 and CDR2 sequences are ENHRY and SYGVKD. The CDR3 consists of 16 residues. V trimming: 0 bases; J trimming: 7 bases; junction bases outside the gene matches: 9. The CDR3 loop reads CAISESVGTGVFEQYF. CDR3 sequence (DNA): TGTGCCATCAGTGAGTCTGTTGGGACAGGGGTATTTGAGCAGTACTTC.